What follows are 32 T cell receptor beta chains derived from one specimen sequenced in a study of blood T cell repertoires in COVID-19. Produced via immunoSEQ multiplex PCR; TCRdb's table is partial and in-frame only. The top ten clones hold 3% of a sample with roughly 280,000 clones, around 90% of them seen once. The specimen was PBMCs or T cells enriched from blood (not recorded which). The receptors here all came from a woman in her forties or fifties who had recovered from COVID-19.

This chain joins TRBV5-7 and TRBJ2-5, with 8 bases fitting TRBD1. Being an ORF, TRBV5-7 has a function that is uncertain. There are 14 residues in the CDR3. V gave up 2 bases and J gave up 4 bases; unmatched junction bases: 4. CDR3 nucleotides: TGTGCCAGCAGCTTTCGACAGGGGCCAGAGACCCAGTACTTC. As protein: CASSFRQGPETQYF.

This rearrangement joins TRBV19 to TRBJ2-5; 9 nucleotides line up with TRBD1. The CDR3 length is 15 residues. CDR1 and CDR2 from the germline V gene are LNHDA and SQIVND (reference sequence). V trimming: 5 bases; J trimming: 5 bases; junction bases outside the gene matches: 9. As DNA, the CDR3 is TGTGCCAGTAGTCGCCGGGACAGGGTTACGGAGACCCAGTACTTC. It translates to CASSRRDRVTETQYF.

This chain links TRBV28 with TRBJ1-1, with 7 nucleotides matching TRBD1. Unmatched junction bases numbered 4, after V lost 5 bases and J lost 1 base. Germline CDR1 MDHEN, CDR2 SYDVKM. This CDR3 spans 14 amino acids. The CDR3 DNA reads as TGTGCCAGCAGTCCTAGGACAGGGAACACTGAAGCTTTCTTT. It codes for CASSPRTGNTEAFF.

The V gene is TRBV4-2, the J gene TRBJ2-1; TRBD2 agrees at 8 bases. The CDR3 spans 15 residues. The V and J ends lost 3 bases and 8 bases, in that order; junction bases with no gene match: 9. From germline, CDR1 is LGHNA and CDR2 YNFKEQ. This CDR3 is CASSQAGTSIDEQFF. Written as DNA, the CDR3 is TGTGCCAGCAGCCAGGCCGGGACTAGTATAGATGAGCAGTTCTTC.

The gene calls are TRBV18 and TRBJ2-2; D gene ambiguous. This CDR3 region has 14 residues. Germline V gene sequence: CDR1 KGHSH, CDR2 LQKENI. V was shortened by 3 bases and J by 4 bases, with 9 bases between the two germline ends. The CDR3 loop is CASSPLQATGELFF. CDR3 sequence (DNA): TGTGCCAGCTCACCCCTCCAGGCCACCGGGGAGCTGTTTTTT.

This chain uses TRBV6-5 with TRBJ1-1; no clear D gene. The CDR3 covers 11 residues. Trimming shortened V by 6 bases and J by 7 bases, and 9 bases separated the two germline ends. Germline CDR1 is MNHEY and CDR2 is SVGAGI. The CDR3 sequence: CASRGTGEAFF. CDR3 bases: TGTGCCAGCAGGGGCACCGGTGAAGCTTTCTTT.

The rearrangement links TRBV5-1 to TRBJ1-4; D remains ambiguous. The CDR3 totals 15 residues. Trimming removed 1 base at V and 8 bases at J, with 15 bases between. Germline CDR1 is SGHRS and CDR2 is YFSETQ. CDR3 bases: TGCGCCAGCAGCTTGTCGGCAGGTTTTTACGAAAAACTGTTTTTT. This encodes CASSLSAGFYEKLFF.

The chain uses TRBV3-1 (or the pseudogene TRBV3-2) and TRBJ2-4, with D possibly matching TRBD2 (6 bases). The CDR3 is 16 residues long. V lost 2 bases, J lost 2 bases, and 13 bases lay in between. Germline V gene sequence: CDR1 LGHDT, CDR2 YNNKEL (reference sequence). The CDR3 DNA follows: TGTGCCAGCAGCCAATCCGGGAGTCGACCCAAAAACATTCAGTACTTC. Translating gives CASSQSGSRPKNIQYF.

The rearrangement joins TRBV4-3 to TRBJ2-1; 13 bases line up with TRBD2. CDR1 is LGHNA and CDR2 is YSLEER in the germline V gene. V lost 3 bases, J lost 3 bases, and 5 bases stayed unmatched. This CDR3 contains 17 residues. The CDR3 region is CASSQGTSGTLYNEQFF. The CDR3 DNA reads TGCGCCAGCAGCCAGGGGACTAGCGGGACACTCTACAATGAGCAGTTCTTC.

J is TRBJ2-7 and V is TRBV18; 8 bases map to TRBD1. V lost 2 bases to trimming and J lost 5 bases; unmatched junction nucleotides: 5. The CDR3 runs to 14 residues. CDR1 is KGHSH, CDR2 LQKENI, per germline. The DNA for the CDR3 is TGTGCCAGCTCACCAACCAGGGGGCTCAACGAGCAGTACTTC. It yields the protein CASSPTRGLNEQYF.

This clone was seen a single time. V usage is TRBV7-2 and J usage is TRBJ2-5; 9 nucleotides align to TRBD1. With V trimmed by 5 bases and J by 5 bases, 6 bases remained unmatched. The CDR3 extends over 14 amino acids. The germline gives CDR1 SGHTA, CDR2 FQGNSA. The CDR3 reads CASSQNRGLETQYF. CDR3 in DNA: TGTGCCAGCAGCCAAAACAGGGGGCTGGAGACCCAGTACTTC.

The chain links TRBV10-3 to TRBJ1-3; no definite D call. The germline V gene has CDR1 ENHRY and CDR2 SYGVKD. V lost 2 bases and J lost 4, with 6 bases in between. The CDR3 totals 13 residues. The CDR3 region is CAISEVQGNTIYF. The CDR3 region has the DNA TGTGCCATCAGTGAGGTTCAAGGAAACACCATATATTTT.

The J gene is TRBJ1-2, the V gene TRBV20-1; D gene uncertain. Trimming took off 4 bases at V and 8 bases at J, with 11 bases between the two ends. The CDR3 consists of 11 residues. Germline V gene sequence: CDR1 DFQATT, CDR2 SNEGSKA (reference sequence). The CDR3 region is CSAMVREGYTF. The CDR3 nucleotides read TGCAGTGCTATGGTCCGAGAGGGCTACACCTTC.

The CDR3 nucleotides are TGTGCCAGCAGCCCCTTCATTGGGGCAACCGGGGAGCTGTTTTTT. Its protein product is CASSPFIGATGELFF. The rearrangement links TRBV11-2 to TRBJ2-2; tentatively, D is TRBD1 (5 bases). There are 15 residues in the CDR3. Germline-derived CDR1 and CDR2 are SGHAT and FQNNGV. The germline V and J ends were trimmed by 5 bases and 5 bases, with 15 bases remaining between them.

The chain combines TRBV7-9 with TRBJ2-1; 10 nucleotides match TRBD2. Trimming at V came to 6 bases and at J to 2 bases, leaving 4 bases not matched to a gene. This CDR3 is 15 amino acids long. CDR1 is SEHNR and CDR2 is FQNEAQ in the germline V gene (reference sequence). This CDR3 is CASRPLAGAYNEQFF. The CDR3 DNA sequence: TGTGCCAGCAGACCGCTAGCGGGGGCCTACAATGAGCAGTTCTTC.

This CDR3 is CASSLDRSSYNEQFF. DNA of the CDR3: TGTGCCAGCAGCTTAGACCGGAGCTCCTACAATGAGCAGTTCTTC. The J gene is TRBJ2-1, the V gene TRBV7-9, with D uncertain. This CDR3 region has 15 residues. Deletions cut 1 base from V and 0 bases from J, with 7 bases between. CDR1 and CDR2 from the germline V gene are SEHNR and FQNEAQ (reference sequence).

V is TRBV19 and J is TRBJ2-1; 10 bases are a match to TRBD2. This CDR3 has 14 residues. The germline CDR1 and CDR2 sequences are LNHDA and SQIVND (reference sequence). The junction had 1 base not matched to a gene; V was cut back by 6 bases and J by 2 bases. The CDR3 region is CASRAGGTYNEQFF. The CDR3 coding sequence is TGTGCCAGTAGAGCGGGAGGGACCTACAATGAGCAGTTCTTC.

V usage is TRBV19 and J usage is TRBJ2-3; TRBD2 agrees at 7 bases. V trimming: 0 bases; J trimming: 5 bases; junction bases outside the gene matches: 8. The CDR3 covers 16 residues. The germline V gene encodes CDR1 LNHDA and CDR2 SQIVND (reference sequence). As DNA, the CDR3 is TGTGCCAGTAGTATAGACTGGACTATAGCGGGAGATACGCAGTATTTT. Translation: CASSIDWTIAGDTQYF.

This rearrangement joins TRBV6-2 or TRBV6-3 to TRBJ2-1, with 10 bases identical to TRBD2. CDR3 length: 13 residues. Per the germline V gene, CDR1 is MNHEY and CDR2 is SVGEGT. Germline trimming cut 4 bases from V and 7 bases from J; bases unmatched to any gene: 1. The CDR3 spells CASSSSGSNEQFF. The CDR3 DNA reads TGTGCCAGCAGTTCTAGCGGGAGTAATGAGCAGTTCTTC.

This chain joins TRBV6-1 and TRBJ1-4; D ambiguous. Trimming removed 1 base at V and 3 bases at J, with 9 bases between. Per germline, CDR1 MNHNS and CDR2 SASEGT. The CDR3 sequence is 15 residues long. The CDR3 reads CASSEGGAPNEKLFF. CDR3 bases: TGTGCCAGCAGTGAAGGGGGAGCTCCTAATGAAAAACTGTTTTTT.

This clone has only a few counts. J is TRBJ2-1 and V is TRBV29-1; 7 bases map to TRBD1. Germline loops: CDR1 SQVTM, CDR2 ANQGSEA. The CDR3 loop spans 14 amino acids. With 4 bases clipped from V and 5 bases from J, the junction kept 8 bases outside the gene matches. In nucleotides, the CDR3 is TGCAGCGTTGTTCCGGGACAGACAAACAATGAGCAGTTCTTC. Its protein is CSVVPGQTNNEQFF.

This sequence joins TRBV30 and TRBJ1-6, with 8 nucleotides matching TRBD1. The CDR3 is 15 residues long. In germline, CDR1 is GTSNPN, CDR2 SVGIG (reference sequence). The ends lost 4 bases at V and 7 bases at J; junction bases unmatched: 9. The CDR3 nucleotides are TGTGCCTGGAAAAGCAGACAGGGGCGAAATTCACCCCTCCACTTT. It specifies CAWKSRQGRNSPLHF.

This chain uses TRBV6-5 with TRBJ1-1; 10 bases are shared with TRBD1. This CDR3 has 15 amino acids. Germline V lookup: CDR1 MNHEY, CDR2 SVGAGI. Losses at the gene ends were 5 bases for V and 4 bases for J; bases not matched to a gene: 7. The CDR3 reads CASSRAGTGATEAFF. As DNA, the CDR3 is TGTGCCAGCAGTCGAGCCGGGACAGGGGCCACTGAAGCTTTCTTT.

The chain joins TRBV7-2 to TRBJ2-2; 9 nucleotides match TRBD2. The CDR3 totals 15 residues. J was trimmed by 6 bases and V by 5 bases; bases with no gene match: 7. The germline V gene has CDR1 SGHTA and CDR2 FQGNSA. The CDR3 sequence is CASSRWTSDPGELFF. CDR3 nucleotides: TGTGCCAGCAGCCGTTGGACTAGCGACCCCGGGGAGCTGTTTTTT.

V is TRBV12-2 and J is TRBJ2-1; the D call in the table, TRBD1, was not verified against the DNA. TRBV12-2 is a listed pseudogene. This CDR3 has 13 residues. CDR3 in DNA: TGTGCAAGTCGGCCGAGCAGGGTACATGAGCAGTTCTTC. Amino acids: CASRPSRVHEQFF.

The chain recombines TRBV18 with TRBJ2-5, with TRBD2 identical over 9 bases. This CDR3 is 17 amino acids long. The germline gives CDR1 KGHSH, CDR2 LQKENI. V was pared by 3 bases and J by 3 bases, with 11 bases of the junction left unmatched. CDR3 in amino acids: CASSPPSSTSGKETQYF. CDR3 DNA: TGTGCCAGCTCACCCCCTTCATCGACTAGCGGAAAAGAGACCCAGTACTTC.

The V gene is TRBV7-9, the J gene TRBJ2-5; no definite D call. V lost 1 base and J lost 1, with 10 bases in between. The CDR3 sequence is 15 residues long. Per the germline V gene, CDR1 is SEHNR and CDR2 is FQNEAQ (reference sequence). For the CDR3, the DNA is TGTGCCAGCAGCTTAGTTCCTAGGAGCCAAGAGACCCAGTACTTC. It codes for CASSLVPRSQETQYF.

This chain joins TRBV6-2 or TRBV6-3 and TRBJ2-2; D might be TRBD2 (5 bases). V lost 6 bases to trimming and J lost 0 bases, with 11 bases between them. The length of the CDR3 is 15 residues. Germline V lookup: CDR1 MNHEY, CDR2 SVGEGT. The chain's CDR3 is CASSRRLTNTGELFF. The CDR3, as DNA: TGTGCCAGCAGCCGGAGGCTCACGAACACCGGGGAGCTGTTTTTT.

The chain combines TRBV19 with TRBJ2-5, with D possibly being TRBD1 (5 bases). The CDR3 is made up of 14 amino acids. Trimming pared 3 bases from V and 5 bases from J, leaving 13 bases between. Germline V lookup: CDR1 LNHDA, CDR2 SQIVND (reference sequence). The DNA for the CDR3 is TGTGCCAGTAGTATCATTTGGGGCGGCGAGACCCAGTACTTC. Residues: CASSIIWGGETQYF.

This chain joins TRBV4-3 and TRBJ2-1, with 10 positions matching TRBD2. V shed 0 bases, J shed 12 bases, and the junction held 17 bases outside the gene matches. CDR1 and CDR2 from the germline V gene are LGHNA and YSLEER. CDR3 length: 18 residues. CDR3 coding DNA: TGCGCCAGCAGCCAAGATTCGGCTAGCGGGAGTCTTCCGGTGGGGCAGTTCTTC. The encoded protein is CASSQDSASGSLPVGQFF.

The chain links TRBV4-2 to TRBJ1-1; weak D call: TRBD1 (5 bases). The CDR3 is 15 amino acids. Germline V CDR1 and CDR2: LGHNA, YNFKEQ. V was shortened by 0 bases and J by 1 base, with 9 bases between the two germline ends. CDR3 DNA: TGTGCCAGCAGCCAAGATGGGGGGGAGAACACTGAAGCTTTCTTT. The encoded protein is CASSQDGGENTEAFF.

This clone was seen a single time. The CDR3 reads CASSRELPDEQYF. The DNA of the CDR3 is TGTGCCAGCAGCCGGGAGCTCCCGGACGAGCAGTACTTC. The V gene is TRBV6-2 or TRBV6-3, the J gene TRBJ2-7, with a weak D call TRBD2 (6 bases). Germline V gene data show CDR1 as MNHEY and CDR2 as SVGEGT. Trimming removed 6 bases at V and 5 bases at J, with 14 bases between. The CDR3 length is 13 residues.